This T cell receptor (beta chain) was recovered during a study of cytomegalovirus exposure and HLA in healthy donors. Overall study results and limits: Later analysis demonstrated an association between a missense DCLRE1C variant and TCR beta V- and J-gene trimming.

The junction had 4 bases not matched to a gene; V was cut back by 4 bases and J by 4 bases. The CDR3 runs 14 residues. CDR1 and CDR2 from the germline V gene are LNHDA and SQIVND (reference sequence). This clone appeared once. Its antigen is as yet unknown. The PCR contained 60 Vbeta and 13 Jbeta primers. Per the study methods: It was a later analysis that counted 83 million or so unique TCR beta chains, of which about 10 million were shared. Profiled with immunoSEQ multiplex PCR; TCRdb holds only in-frame clones, not every one. The DNA was the basis for D and trimming; V, J and clone size are from that table. The repertoire includes approximately 130,000 clones, just over 75% of them detected once, and around 1.8% sits in the top ten.

The TCR originated in a woman aged 45-60 years in good health and CMV-seronegative. Sequences were obtained from PBMCs. The chain has TRBV19 and TRBJ1-5, with TRBD1 identical over 7 bases. In DNA, the CDR3 is TGTGCCAGTAGTACCCGACAGGGAAATCAGCCCCAGCATTTT. This sequence encodes CASSTRQGNQPQHF.